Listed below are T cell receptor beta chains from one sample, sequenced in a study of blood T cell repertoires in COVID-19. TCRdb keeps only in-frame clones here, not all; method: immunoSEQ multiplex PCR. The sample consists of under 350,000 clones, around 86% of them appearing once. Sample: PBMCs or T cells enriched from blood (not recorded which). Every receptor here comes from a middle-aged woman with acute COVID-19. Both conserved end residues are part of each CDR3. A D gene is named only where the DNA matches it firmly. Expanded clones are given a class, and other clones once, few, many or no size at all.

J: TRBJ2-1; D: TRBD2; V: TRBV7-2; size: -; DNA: TGTGCCAGCAGCTTCACCGGACTAGCGGGGGGGCGTCCCTACAATGAGCAGTTCTTC; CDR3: CASSFTGLAGGRPYNEQFF
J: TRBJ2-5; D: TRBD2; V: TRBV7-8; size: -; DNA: TGTGCCAGCAGCCCCCTGGGGGGGGTACCAAAGGATTCCCAAGAGACCCAGTACTTC; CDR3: CASSPLGGVPKDSQETQYF
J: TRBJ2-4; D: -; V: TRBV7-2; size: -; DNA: TGTGCCAGCAGCTTCGGACAGCAGAAAAACATTCAGTACTTC; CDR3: CASSFGQQKNIQYF
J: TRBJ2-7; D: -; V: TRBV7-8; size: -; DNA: TGTGCCAGCAGCTTTTCTTGGACGGGGAACTCCTACGAGCAGTACTTC; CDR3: CASSFSWTGNSYEQYF
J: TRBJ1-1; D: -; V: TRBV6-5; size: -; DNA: TGTGCCAGCAGTCGAGTCTCTTTGAACACTGAAGCTTTCTTT; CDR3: CASSRVSLNTEAFF
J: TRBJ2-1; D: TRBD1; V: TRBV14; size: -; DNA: TGTGCCAGCAGCCAGGACAGGCCATCCTACAATGAGCAGTTCTTC; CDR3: CASSQDRPSYNEQFF
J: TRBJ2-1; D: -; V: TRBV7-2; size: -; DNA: TGTGCCAGCAGCTTAATCACCGGTAATGAGCAGTTCTTC; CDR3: CASSLITGNEQFF
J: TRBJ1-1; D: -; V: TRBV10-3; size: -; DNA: TGTGCCATCAAAGGGCAGGGAGGTGTGCCGGTCACTGAAGCTTTCTTT; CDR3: CAIKGQGGVPVTEAFF
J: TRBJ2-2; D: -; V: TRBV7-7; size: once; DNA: TGTGCTAGCAGCTTGGGGTCAGCGGGTGCCGGGGAGCTGTTTTTT; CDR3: CASSLGSAGAGELFF
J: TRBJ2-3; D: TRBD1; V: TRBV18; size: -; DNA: TGTGCCAGCTCACCGTACGGACAGGGAGGCACAGATACGCAGTATTTT; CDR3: CASSPYGQGGTDTQYF
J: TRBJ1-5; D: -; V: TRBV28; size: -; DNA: TGTGCCAGCAGTTTACAGGGATTTAGCAATCAGCCCCAGCATTTT; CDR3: CASSLQGFSNQPQHF
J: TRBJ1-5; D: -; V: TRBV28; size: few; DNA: TGTGCCAGCAGTCCCTTCACACGTCTTCATCAGCCCCAGCATTTT; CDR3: CASSPFTRLHQPQHF
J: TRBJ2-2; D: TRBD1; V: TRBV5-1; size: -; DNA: TGCGCCAGCAGTCTCGACAGGGTTGGCGGGGAGCTGTTTTTT; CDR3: CASSLDRVGGELFF
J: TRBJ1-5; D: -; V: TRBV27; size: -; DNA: TGTGCCAGCGCGCAGGGTTGGAATCAGCCCCAGCATTTT; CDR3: CASAQGWNQPQHF
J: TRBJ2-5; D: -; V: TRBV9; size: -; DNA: TGTGCCAGCAGCGTAGATCTTCGGACCCAGTACTTC; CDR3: CASSVDLRTQYF
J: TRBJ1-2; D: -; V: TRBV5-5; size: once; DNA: TGTGCCAGCAGAGAACAGGGTACCCTCTATGGCTACACCTTC; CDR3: CASREQGTLYGYTF
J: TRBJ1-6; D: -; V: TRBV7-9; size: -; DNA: TGTGCCACCCGCGAGGAGTCCTATAATTCACCCCTCCACTTT; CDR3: CATREESYNSPLHF
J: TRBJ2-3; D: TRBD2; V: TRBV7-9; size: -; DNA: TGTGCCAGCAGCTTAGTAAGCGGGGGAACTCGCACAGATACGCAGTATTTT; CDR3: CASSLVSGGTRTDTQYF
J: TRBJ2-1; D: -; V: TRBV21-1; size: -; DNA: TGTGCCAGCAGCAAAGGCCCTAGCGGAAACTCCTACAATGAGCAGTTCTTC; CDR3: CASSKGPSGNSYNEQFF
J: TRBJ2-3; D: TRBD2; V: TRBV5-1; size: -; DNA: TGCGCCAGCAGCTTACCTGCGGGGGGCACAGATACGCAGTATTTT; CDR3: CASSLPAGGTDTQYF
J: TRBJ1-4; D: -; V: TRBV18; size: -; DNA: TGTGCCAGCTCACATCTTGCGGGATTACCTAATGAAAAACTGTTTTTT; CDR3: CASSHLAGLPNEKLFF
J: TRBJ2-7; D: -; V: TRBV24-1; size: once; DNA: TGTGCCACCAGTGATGGCCCCGAGCAGTACTTC; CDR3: CATSDGPEQYF
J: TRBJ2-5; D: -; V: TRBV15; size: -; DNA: TGTGCCACCAGCAGAGCGAATACAGGGAACCAAGAGACCCAGTACTTC; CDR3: CATSRANTGNQETQYF
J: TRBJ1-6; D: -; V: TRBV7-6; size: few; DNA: TGTGCCAGCAGCTTAGGGAGCACCGCGGAGGATTCACCCCTCCACTTT; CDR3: CASSLGSTAEDSPLHF
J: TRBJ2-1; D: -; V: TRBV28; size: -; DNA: TGTGCCAGCGGAGGGGCTAGATCTGGCAATGAGCAGTTCTTC; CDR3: CASGGARSGNEQFF
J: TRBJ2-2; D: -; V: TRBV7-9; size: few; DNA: TGTGCCAGCAGGGGTCTCGGAGGGCCCAACACCGGGGAGCTGTTTTTT; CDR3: CASRGLGGPNTGELFF
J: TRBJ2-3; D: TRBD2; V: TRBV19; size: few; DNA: TGTGCCAGTAGTTCCCTCACGGGACTAGCGGGGGACACAGATACGCAGTATTTT; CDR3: CASSSLTGLAGDTDTQYF
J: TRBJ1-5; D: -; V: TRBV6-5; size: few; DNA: TGTGCCAGCAGCCGGGACAACCTTAGCAATCAGCCCCAGCATTTT; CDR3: CASSRDNLSNQPQHF
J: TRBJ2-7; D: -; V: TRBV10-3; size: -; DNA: TGTGCCATCAGGGTAGAAGTTTGCGAGCAGTACTTC; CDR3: CAIRVEVCEQYF
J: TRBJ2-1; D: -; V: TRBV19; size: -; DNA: TGTGCCAGTAGTATTATAGCGGAGTACAATGAGCAGTTCTTC; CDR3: CASSIIAEYNEQFF
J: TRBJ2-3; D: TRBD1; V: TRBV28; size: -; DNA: TGTGCCAGCAGTCCCCTGACAGGGGGCGAAGATACGCAGTATTTT; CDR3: CASSPLTGGEDTQYF
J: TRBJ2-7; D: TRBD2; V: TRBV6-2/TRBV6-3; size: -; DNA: TGTGCCAGCAGTTACTCGTTAAATAGCGGGCCCTCCTACGAGCAGTACTTC; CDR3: CASSYSLNSGPSYEQYF
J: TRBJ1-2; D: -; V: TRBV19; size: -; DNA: TGTGCCAGTAGTACTGCTGGCGGCAGGGGCAGCTATGGCTACACCTTC; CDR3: CASSTAGGRGSYGYTF
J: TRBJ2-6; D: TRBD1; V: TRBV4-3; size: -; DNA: TGCGCCAGCAGCCAGATAGACAGGGGGGGTGCTGGGGCCAACGTCCTGACTTTC; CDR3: CASSQIDRGGAGANVLTF
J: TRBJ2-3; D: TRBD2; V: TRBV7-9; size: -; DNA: TGTGCCAGCAGCTTCCGACTAGCGGGAGACGCAGATACGCAGTATTTT; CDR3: CASSFRLAGDADTQYF
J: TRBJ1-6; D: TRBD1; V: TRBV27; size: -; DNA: TGTGCCAGCAGGAAGGGGGGACAGGGGACCTCCTCCTATAATTCACCCCTCCACTTT; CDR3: CASRKGGQGTSSYNSPLHF
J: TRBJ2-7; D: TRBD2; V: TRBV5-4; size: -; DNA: TGTGCCAGCAGCCAACTAGCGGGGGCCTTACCGCAGTACTTC; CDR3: CASSQLAGALPQYF
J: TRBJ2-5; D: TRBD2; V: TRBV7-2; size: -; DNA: TGTGCCAGCAGCTTACTAGCGGGGACCCAAGAGACCCAGTACTTC; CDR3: CASSLLAGTQETQYF